This T cell receptor (beta chain) was recorded in a study of breast tumors, draining lymph nodes, adjacent tissues. Study conclusions and caveats: Tumor repertoires ranked between lymph nodes and nontumor tissue in diversity, with V and J gene preferences. Luminal-like breast cancer showed significantly higher tumor–nontumor repertoire similarity than basal-like.

This clonotype was observed a handful of times. Its antigen is not known. The CDR3 extends over 15 amino acids. Trimming at V came to 0 bases and at J to 9 bases, leaving 5 bases not matched to a gene. Germline CDR1 SGHRS, CDR2 YFSETQ. From the multiplex PCR reads, TCRdb called clonotypes with MiXCR, one entry per CDR3 protein. The repertoire holds 60,000 to 75,000 distinct CDR3 sequences, with less than 60% as singletons. This TCR was recovered from a female donor with breast cancer. Some clones in this sample may be carry-over from other donors' samples. Sequences were obtained from breast tumor tissue. V usage is TRBV5-1 and J usage is TRBJ2-5; the match to TRBD2 covers 13 bases. The CDR3: CASSLAGTSGEAQYF. DNA for the CDR3: TGCGCCAGCAGCTTGGCGGGGACTAGCGGGGAGGCCCAGTACTTC. The full variable domain, its missing parts supplied by reference TRBV5-1 and TRBJ2-5, is KAGVTQTPRYLIKTRGQQVTLSCSPISGHRSVSWYQQTPGQGLQFLFEYFSETQRNKGNFPGRFSGRQFSNSRSEMNVSTLELGDSALYLCASSLAGTSGEAQYFGPGTRLLVL.